This TCR beta chain was sequenced in a study of control samples from healthy donors and cancer patients. The trim removed 4 bases at V and 0 bases at J, leaving 6 bases unmatched. The CDR3 is 16 residues long. Germline V gives CDR1 SGDLS, CDR2 YYNGEE. Method: immunoSEQ multiplex PCR; TCRdb's copy keeps in-frame clones and lacks some. The sample holds about 230,000 clones, roughly 80% seen once. Sequenced input: PBMCs. The chain carries TRBV9 and TRBJ2-1, with TRBD2 matching 8 bases. This TCR derives from a woman aged 60 to 75 with lung cancer. In nucleotides, the CDR3 is TGTGCCAGCAGCCCGCTAGCGGGTTTCTCCTACAATGAGCAGTTCTTC. Its protein is CASSPLAGFSYNEQFF.